This T cell receptor (beta chain) was retrieved from a study of molecular identifiers for immune sequencing clone quantification. Findings and caveats of the study: Detection of one spiked Jurkat cell's TCR RNA reportedly worked in 1 million or so naive cells. Whereas clones above 20 RNA copies held under 1% of naive-cell molecules, they held over 98% of effector molecules.

Both previously described methods and listed TCR primers were employed to make bulk TCR libraries. TCRdb independently ran MiXCR on the PCR reads; one entry per CDR3 protein. The sample yields under 800,000 distinct CDR3 sequences, about 25% seen once. The CDR3 is 14 amino acids. V lost 5 bases, J lost 4 bases, and 15 bases lay in between. CDR1 is SGHTA and CDR2 is FQGNSA in the germline V gene. This clonotype was seen a handful of times. Antigen: not known. When naive CD8 T cells were sorted, they were gated as CD8+CD4-CCR7+CD45RA+. The TCR comes from a human donor in good health. Some libraries in this study had Jurkat cell RNA spiked in. V and J are TRBV7-2 and TRBJ2-7, with TRBD2 as a possible D gene (5 bases). Source material: naive CD8+ T cells from blood, with Jurkat cell RNA spiked in. The subset is: FACS-sorted CD8+CD4-CCR7+CD45RA+ naive T cells. The CDR3 reads CASSVELGGYEQYF. The CDR3 nucleotides are TGTGCCAGCAGCGTAGAACTAGGAGGTTACGAGCAGTACTTC.